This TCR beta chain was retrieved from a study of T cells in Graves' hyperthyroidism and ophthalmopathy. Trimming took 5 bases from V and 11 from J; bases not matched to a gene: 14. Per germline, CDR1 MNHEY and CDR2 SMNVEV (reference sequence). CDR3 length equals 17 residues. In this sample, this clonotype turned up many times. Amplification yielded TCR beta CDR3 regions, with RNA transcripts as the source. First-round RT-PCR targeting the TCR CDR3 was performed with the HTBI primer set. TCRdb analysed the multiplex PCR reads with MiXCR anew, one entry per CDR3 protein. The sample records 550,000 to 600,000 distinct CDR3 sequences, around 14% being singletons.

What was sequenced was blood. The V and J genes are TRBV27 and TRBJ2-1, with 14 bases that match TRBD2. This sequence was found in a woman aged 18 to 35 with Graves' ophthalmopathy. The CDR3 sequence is CASSHMGRGLAGEKQFF. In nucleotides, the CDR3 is TGTGCCAGCAGTCATATGGGCCGGGGACTAGCGGGGGAAAAGCAGTTCTTC.